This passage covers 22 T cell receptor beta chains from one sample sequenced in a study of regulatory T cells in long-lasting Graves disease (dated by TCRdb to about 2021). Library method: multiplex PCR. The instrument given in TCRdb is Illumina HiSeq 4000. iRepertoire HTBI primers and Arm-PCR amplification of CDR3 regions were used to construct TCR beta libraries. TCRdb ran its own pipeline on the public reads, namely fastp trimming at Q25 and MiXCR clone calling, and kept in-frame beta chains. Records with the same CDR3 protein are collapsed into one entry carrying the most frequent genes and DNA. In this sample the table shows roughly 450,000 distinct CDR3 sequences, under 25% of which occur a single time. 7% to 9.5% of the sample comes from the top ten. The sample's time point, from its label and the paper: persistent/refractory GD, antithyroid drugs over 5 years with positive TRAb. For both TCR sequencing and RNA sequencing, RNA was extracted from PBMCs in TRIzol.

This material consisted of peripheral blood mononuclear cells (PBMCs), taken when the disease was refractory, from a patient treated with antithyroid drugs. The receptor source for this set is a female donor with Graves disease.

The CDR3 here is CASSGTTRGTEAFF. CDR3 coding DNA: TGTGCCAGCAGCGGGACAACCCGAGGGACTGAAGCTTTCTTT. The genes are TRBV7-3 and TRBJ1-1, with D possibly being TRBD1 (6 bases). This CDR3 has 14 residues. Germline V gives CDR1 SGHTA, CDR2 FQGTGA. Trimming took 5 bases from V and 5 from J, leaving 15 bases between them.

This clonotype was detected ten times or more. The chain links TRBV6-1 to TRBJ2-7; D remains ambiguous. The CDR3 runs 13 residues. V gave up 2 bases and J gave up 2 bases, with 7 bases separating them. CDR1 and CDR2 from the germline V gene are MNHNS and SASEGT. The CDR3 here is CASSEQHAYEQYF. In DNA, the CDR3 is TGTGCCAGCAGTGAACAACATGCCTACGAGCAGTACTTC.

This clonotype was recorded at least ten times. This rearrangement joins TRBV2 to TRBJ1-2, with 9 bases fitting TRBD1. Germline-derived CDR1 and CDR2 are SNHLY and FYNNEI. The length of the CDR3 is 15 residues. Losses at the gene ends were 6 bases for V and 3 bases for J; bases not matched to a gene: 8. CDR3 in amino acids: CASRRGTGYDYGYTF. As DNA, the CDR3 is TGTGCCAGCAGGAGGGGGACAGGGTACGACTATGGCTACACCTTC. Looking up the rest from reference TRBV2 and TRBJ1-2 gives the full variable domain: EPEVTQTPSHQVTQMGQEVILRCVPISNHLYFYWYRQILGQKVEFLVSFYNNEISEKSEIFDDQFSVERPDGSNFTLKIRSTKLEDSAMYFCASRRGTGYDYGYTFGSGTRLTVV.

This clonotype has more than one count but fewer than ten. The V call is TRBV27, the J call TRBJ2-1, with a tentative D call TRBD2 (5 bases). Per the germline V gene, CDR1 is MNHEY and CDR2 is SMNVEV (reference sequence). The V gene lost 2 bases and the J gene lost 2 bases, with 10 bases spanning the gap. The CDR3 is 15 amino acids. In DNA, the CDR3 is TGTGCCAGCAGTTTAGAGGGCATACCCTACAATGAGCAGTTCTTC. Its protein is CASSLEGIPYNEQFF.

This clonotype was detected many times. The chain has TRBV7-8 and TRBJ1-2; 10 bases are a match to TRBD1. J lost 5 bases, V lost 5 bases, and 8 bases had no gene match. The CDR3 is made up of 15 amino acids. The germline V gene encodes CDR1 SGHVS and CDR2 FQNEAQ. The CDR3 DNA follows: TGTGCCAGCAGCAGCCGGGACAGGGGTACTTATGGCTACACCTTC. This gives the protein CASSSRDRGTYGYTF.

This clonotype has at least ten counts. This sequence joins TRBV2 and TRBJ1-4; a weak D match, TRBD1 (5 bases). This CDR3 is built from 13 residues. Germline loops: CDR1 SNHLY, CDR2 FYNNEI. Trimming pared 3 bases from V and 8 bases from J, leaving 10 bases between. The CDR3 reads CASSERGEEKLFF. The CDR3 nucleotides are TGTGCCAGCAGTGAGAGAGGGGAGGAAAAACTGTTTTTT. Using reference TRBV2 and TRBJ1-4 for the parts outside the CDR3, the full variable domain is EPEVTQTPSHQVTQMGQEVILRCVPISNHLYFYWYRQILGQKVEFLVSFYNNEISEKSEIFDDQFSVERPDGSNFTLKIRSTKLEDSAMYFCASSERGEEKLFFGSGTQLSVL.

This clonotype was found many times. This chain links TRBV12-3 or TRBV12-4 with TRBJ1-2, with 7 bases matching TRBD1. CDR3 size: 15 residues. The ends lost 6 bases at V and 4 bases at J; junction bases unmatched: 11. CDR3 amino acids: CASSPGTGAAYGYTF. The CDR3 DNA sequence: TGTGCCAGCAGCCCGGGAACAGGGGCGGCCTATGGCTACACCTTC.

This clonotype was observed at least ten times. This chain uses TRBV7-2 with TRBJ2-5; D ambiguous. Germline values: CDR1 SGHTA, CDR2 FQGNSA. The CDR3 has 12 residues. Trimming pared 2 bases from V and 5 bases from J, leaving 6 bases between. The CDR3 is CASSLIVETQYF. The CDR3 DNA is TGTGCCAGCAGCTTAATAGTCGAGACCCAGTACTTC.

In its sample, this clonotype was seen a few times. The CDR3, as DNA: TGCGCCAGCAGCCAAGTTGATAGGGCTAACTATGGCTACACCTTC. Its translation is CASSQVDRANYGYTF. The chain is built from TRBV4-1 and TRBJ1-2; D gene ambiguous. The CDR3 length is 15 residues. V was trimmed by 1 base and J by 0 bases, leaving 9 bases between them. Germline values: CDR1 MGHRA, CDR2 YSYEKL.

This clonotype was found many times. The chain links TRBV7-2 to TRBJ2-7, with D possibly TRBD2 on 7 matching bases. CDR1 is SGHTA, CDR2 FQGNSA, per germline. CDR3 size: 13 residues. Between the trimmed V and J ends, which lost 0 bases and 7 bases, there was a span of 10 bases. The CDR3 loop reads CASSLAGGLEQYF. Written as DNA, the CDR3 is TGTGCCAGCAGCTTAGCGGGGGGGCTTGAGCAGTACTTC.

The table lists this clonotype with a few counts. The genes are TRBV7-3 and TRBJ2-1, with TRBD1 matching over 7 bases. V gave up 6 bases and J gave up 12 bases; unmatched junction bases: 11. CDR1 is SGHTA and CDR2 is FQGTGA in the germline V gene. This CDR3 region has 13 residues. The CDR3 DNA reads TGTGCCAGCAGTTTTGACAGGGCAACGGGGCAGTTCTTC. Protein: CASSFDRATGQFF.

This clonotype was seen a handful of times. The CDR3 DNA follows: TGTGCCTGGAGTGTGAGAGCGGCACTCTCCTACGAGCAGTACTTC. Protein: CAWSVRAALSYEQYF. The J gene is TRBJ2-7, the V gene TRBV30, with D maybe TRBD2 (5 bases). The germline V gene encodes CDR1 GTSNPN and CDR2 SVGIG (reference sequence). CDR3 size: 15 residues. The germline V and J ends were trimmed by 0 bases and 0 bases, with 12 bases remaining between them.

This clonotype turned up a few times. DNA of the CDR3: TGCAGTGCTAGCGGGATTGGCTATGGCTACACCTTC. It specifies CSASGIGYGYTF. V is TRBV20-1 and J is TRBJ1-2; no definite D call. CDR1 is DFQATT, CDR2 SNEGSKA, per germline (reference sequence). V shed 3 bases and J shed 4 bases, with 9 bases lying between them. This CDR3 has 12 residues.

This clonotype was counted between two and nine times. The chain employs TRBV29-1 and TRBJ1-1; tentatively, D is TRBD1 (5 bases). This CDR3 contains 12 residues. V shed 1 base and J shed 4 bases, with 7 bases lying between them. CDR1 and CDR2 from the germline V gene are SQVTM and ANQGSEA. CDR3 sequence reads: CSVEAGGTEAFF. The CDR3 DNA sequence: TGCAGCGTTGAAGCGGGGGGCACTGAAGCTTTCTTT.

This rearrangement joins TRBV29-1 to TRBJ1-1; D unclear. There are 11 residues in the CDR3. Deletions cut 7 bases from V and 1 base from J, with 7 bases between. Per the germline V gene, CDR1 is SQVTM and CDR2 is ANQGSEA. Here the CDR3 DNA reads TGCAGCGGAGACCGGAACACTGAAGCTTTCTTT. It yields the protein CSGDRNTEAFF.

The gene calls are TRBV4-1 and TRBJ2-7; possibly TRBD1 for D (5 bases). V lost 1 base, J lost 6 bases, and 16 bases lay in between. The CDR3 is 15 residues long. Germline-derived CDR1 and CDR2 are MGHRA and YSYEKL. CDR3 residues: CASSQVTQGKGEQYF. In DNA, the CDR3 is TGCGCCAGCAGCCAAGTCACCCAGGGCAAGGGCGAGCAGTACTTC.

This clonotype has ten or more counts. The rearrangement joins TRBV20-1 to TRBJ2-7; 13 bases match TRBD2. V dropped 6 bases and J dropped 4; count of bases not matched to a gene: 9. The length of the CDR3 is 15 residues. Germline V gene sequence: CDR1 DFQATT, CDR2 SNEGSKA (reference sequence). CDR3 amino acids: CSAPGLAGVFYEQYF. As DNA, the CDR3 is TGCAGTGCCCCCGGACTAGCGGGAGTGTTTTACGAGCAGTACTTC.

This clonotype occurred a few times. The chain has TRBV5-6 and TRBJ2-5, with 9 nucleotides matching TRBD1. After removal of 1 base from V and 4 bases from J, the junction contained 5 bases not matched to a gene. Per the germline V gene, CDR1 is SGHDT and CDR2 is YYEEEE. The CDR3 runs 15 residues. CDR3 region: CASSLTDRGGETQYF. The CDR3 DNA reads TGTGCCAGCAGCTTGACGGACAGGGGCGGAGAGACCCAGTACTTC.

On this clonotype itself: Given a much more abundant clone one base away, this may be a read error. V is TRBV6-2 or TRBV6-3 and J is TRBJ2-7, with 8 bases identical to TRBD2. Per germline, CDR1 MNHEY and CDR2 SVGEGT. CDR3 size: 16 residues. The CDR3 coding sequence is TGTGCCAGCAGTCTCCTAGCGGGTCTGAGCTCCTACGAGCAGCACTTC. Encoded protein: CASSLLAGLSSYEQHF.

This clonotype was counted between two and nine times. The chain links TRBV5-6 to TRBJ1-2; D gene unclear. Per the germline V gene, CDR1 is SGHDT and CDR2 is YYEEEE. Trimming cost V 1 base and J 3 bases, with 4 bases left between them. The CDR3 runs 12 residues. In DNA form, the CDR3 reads TGTGCCAGCAGCTTGCGGCACTATGGCTACACCTTC. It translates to CASSLRHYGYTF.

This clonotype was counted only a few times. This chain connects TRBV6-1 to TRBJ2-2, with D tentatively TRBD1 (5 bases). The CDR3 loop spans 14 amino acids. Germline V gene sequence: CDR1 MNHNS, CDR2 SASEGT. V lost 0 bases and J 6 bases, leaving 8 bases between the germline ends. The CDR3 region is CASSEARGAGELFF. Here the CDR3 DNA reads TGTGCCAGCAGTGAAGCAAGGGGCGCCGGGGAGCTGTTTTTT.

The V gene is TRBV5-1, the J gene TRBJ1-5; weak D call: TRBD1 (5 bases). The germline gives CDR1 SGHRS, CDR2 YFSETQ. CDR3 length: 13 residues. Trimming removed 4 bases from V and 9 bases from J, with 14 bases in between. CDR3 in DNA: TGCGCCAGCAGCAGGGCAGCCGGGGGGCCCCAGCATTTT. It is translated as CASSRAAGGPQHF.